A selection of T cell receptor beta chains follows, all from one sample in a study of T cell responses to AZD1222 COVID-19 vaccine. Sequencing was performed with immunoSEQ multiplex PCR; in TCRdb, only in-frame clones are kept and a portion is missing. The sample has roughly 78,000 clones; about 84% are singletons. Sequencing used peripheral blood, obtained on day 0 of AZD1222 vaccination. All receptors come from an adult in good health. CDR3s include the opening cysteine and the closing phenylalanine or tryptophan. A D gene is named only where the DNA matches it firmly. The size entry is marked missing in some rows and otherwise reads once, few, many or a size class.

>NA|TRBV25-1|NA|TRBJ1-5
TGTGCCAGCAGTGAGGGGCACGGCAATCAGCCCCAGCATTTT
CASSEGHGNQPQHF
>NA|TRBV19|TRBD1|TRBJ1-1
TGTGCCAGTAGTAAGGACAGGGGGAGGACTGAAGCTTTCTTT
CASSKDRGRTEAFF
>NA|TRBV5-1|NA|TRBJ1-3
TGCGCCAGCAGCTTCTTACCATGGGACACCATATATTTT
CASSFLPWDTIYF
>NA|TRBV5-4|TRBD1|TRBJ2-7
TGTGCCAGCAGCTTCGGGGACAGGGGGTACGAGCAGTACTTC
CASSFGDRGYEQYF
>NA|TRBV7-9|TRBD1|TRBJ1-2
TGTGCCAGCACCTACAGGGGGCCCTATGGCTACACCTTC
CASTYRGPYGYTF
>NA|TRBV7-2|TRBD2|TRBJ2-3
TGTGCCAGCAGCAGGAGGACTAGCGGGGGAGCAGATACGCAGTATTTT
CASSRRTSGGADTQYF
>NA|TRBV3-1/TRBV3-2|NA|TRBJ2-7
TGTGCCAGCAGCCAATTACAGCCACAGAGCTCCTACGAGCAGTACTTC
CASSQLQPQSSYEQYF
>NA|TRBV29-1|TRBD1|TRBJ2-7
TGCAGCGGAGGACAGGGAGGCGAGCAGTACTTC
CSGGQGGEQYF
>NA|TRBV5-4|NA|TRBJ2-1
TGTGCCATCCGGCAGGGACTCGGGGGAGGCAATGAGCAGTTCTTC
CAIRQGLGGGNEQFF
>NA|TRBV6-5|NA|TRBJ1-1
TGTGCCAGCAGTTACTCGAGAGGGCCTGAAGCTTTCTTT
CASSYSRGPEAFF
>NA|TRBV29-1|TRBD1|TRBJ1-1
TGCAGCGTTGAAGGGGCAGGGGGGACTGAAGCTTTCTTT
CSVEGAGGTEAFF
>NA|TRBV18|NA|TRBJ2-7
TGTGCCAGCTCACCCTCGGCCGGGTACGAGCAGTACTTC
CASSPSAGYEQYF
>NA|TRBV7-9|TRBD1|TRBJ1-5
TGTGCCAGCAAGATGGACAGGCCCAACTTTAATCAGCCCCAGCATTTT
CASKMDRPNFNQPQHF
>few|TRBV7-6|NA|TRBJ1-2
TGTGCCAGCCACAGAGGAGCGATAAGCTACACCTTC
CASHRGAISYTF
>once|TRBV28|TRBD2|TRBJ2-7
TGTGCCAGCAGCCCCGGGGCTAGCGGGCAGTACTTC
CASSPGASGQYF
>NA|TRBV7-8|NA|TRBJ1-2
TGTGCCAGCAGCTTAAGGTCAAGGGAGAGGTTCGGCTATGGCTACACCTTC
CASSLRSRERFGYGYTF
>NA|TRBV30|NA|TRBJ1-2
TGTGCCTGGAGTATCGGGGGGTATGACTATGGCTACACCTTC
CAWSIGGYDYGYTF
>few|TRBV6-5|NA|TRBJ1-2
TGTGCCAGCCGGACGTGGAGGTATGGCTACACCTTC
CASRTWRYGYTF
>NA|TRBV2|NA|TRBJ2-2
TGTGCCAGCTCCCTAGCCAGGACGAACACCGGGGAGCTGTTTTTT
CASSLARTNTGELFF
>NA|TRBV2|NA|TRBJ1-5
TGTGCCAGCAGTGAACATGGCAATCAGCCCCAGCATTTT
CASSEHGNQPQHF
>NA|TRBV14|NA|TRBJ2-2
TGTGCCAGCAGCCAGGTACAGGGCCCCTCGAACACCGGGGAGCTGTTTTTT
CASSQVQGPSNTGELFF
>few|TRBV5-1|TRBD1|TRBJ1-2
TGCGCCAGCAGCTACTACGGACAGGGTAATGGCTACACCTTC
CASSYYGQGNGYTF
>NA|TRBV5-6|TRBD1|TRBJ2-3
TGTGCCAGCAGCTTGGGGACAGGGCACACAGATACGCAGTATTTT
CASSLGTGHTDTQYF
>NA|TRBV3-1/TRBV3-2|TRBD1|TRBJ2-7
TGTGCCAGCAGCCAAGATTCCGGCAGGGGGTTAACCTACGAGCAGTACTTC
CASSQDSGRGLTYEQYF
>NA|TRBV19|NA|TRBJ1-1
TGTGCCAGTAGTAAGACAGGCCCGAACACTGAAGCTTTCTTT
CASSKTGPNTEAFF
>NA|TRBV9|NA|TRBJ2-5
TGTGCCAGCAGCCCCTATGGGGCCAGGATCCAAGAGACCCAGTACTTC
CASSPYGARIQETQYF
>NA|TRBV3-1/TRBV3-2|TRBD1|TRBJ2-5
TGTGCCAGCAGCCAGGGACAGGGAGGTTCGGAGACCCAGTACTTC
CASSQGQGGSETQYF
>NA|TRBV7-9|NA|TRBJ1-5
TGTGCCAGCAGCTTGGCGGGGGATCAGCCCCAGCATTTT
CASSLAGDQPQHF
>NA|TRBV7-2|NA|TRBJ2-3
TGTGCCAGCAACCAGGGGTCGTGGGGCACAGATACGCAGTATTTT
CASNQGSWGTDTQYF
>NA|TRBV2|NA|TRBJ2-6
TGTGCCAGCAGAGAGGTGAGACCTGGGGCCAACGTCCTGACTTTC
CASREVRPGANVLTF
>NA|TRBV10-3|TRBD2|TRBJ2-1
TGTGCCATCAGTGATCTGAGGCGGGGGGGCTTGTATGAGCAGTTCTTC
CAISDLRRGGLYEQFF
>NA|TRBV5-6|TRBD2|TRBJ2-7
TGTGCCAGCAGCTTGGGTCTAGCGGGAGGGCCCGGGTACGAGCAGTACTTC
CASSLGLAGGPGYEQYF
>NA|TRBV6-1|TRBD2|TRBJ2-7
TGTGCCAGCAGTGCTGGGATTTGGACTAGCGGGAGGGCCCAGACCTACGAGCAGTACTTC
CASSAGIWTSGRAQTYEQYF
>NA|TRBV2|NA|TRBJ2-5
TGTGCCAGCCGAGCCCAGTGGGGGGAGACCCAGTACTTC
CASRAQWGETQYF
>NA|TRBV2|NA|TRBJ1-4
TGTGCCAGCAGTGTAGGCAACAGTAATGAAAAACTGTTTTTT
CASSVGNSNEKLFF
>NA|TRBV11-2|NA|TRBJ1-5
TGTGCCAGCAGCTGGGGTGGCAATCAGCCCCAGCATTTT
CASSWGGNQPQHF
>NA|TRBV7-8|TRBD2|TRBJ2-1
TGTGCCAGCAGCTTAGTGCCTAGCGGGGGCACTTCCAATGAGCAGTTCTTC
CASSLVPSGGTSNEQFF
>NA|TRBV5-4|TRBD1|TRBJ1-2
TGTGCCAGCAGCCTAGTGACAGGGAACTATGGCTACACCTTC
CASSLVTGNYGYTF
>NA|TRBV29-1|NA|TRBJ2-4
TGCAGCGTCGTCATTGTAGCCAAAAACATTCAGTACTTC
CSVVIVAKNIQYF
>NA|TRBV6-5|TRBD2|TRBJ2-2
TGTGCCAGCAGAATAGCGGGAGGGCAAGTCGGGGAGCTGTTTTTT
CASRIAGGQVGELFF
>NA|TRBV5-6|TRBD2|TRBJ2-3
TGTGCCAGCAGCCCCTCCCTAGCGGGGGGCAGGGTCACAGATACGCAGTATTTT
CASSPSLAGGRVTDTQYF
>NA|TRBV7-9|NA|TRBJ1-4
TGTGCCAGCACCCCGGTCCAGGGAAACGAAAAACTGTTTTTT
CASTPVQGNEKLFF
>NA|TRBV28|NA|TRBJ1-5
TGTGCCAGCAGCGGGTCGGGACCACGGGGGGATCAGCCCCAGCATTTT
CASSGSGPRGDQPQHF
>once|TRBV15|TRBD1|TRBJ1-2
TGTGCCACCGCGCGGGGTAGGGGGCAAGACGGCTACACCTTC
CATARGRGQDGYTF
>NA|TRBV27|NA|TRBJ2-1
TGTGCCAGCAGTTTGGGGGGTAGGGAGCAGTTCTTC
CASSLGGREQFF
>NA|TRBV19|NA|TRBJ1-1
TGTGCCAGTCAGGTCCGTGACAGCGCCTCGGTGGCTTTCTTT
CASQVRDSASVAFF
>NA|TRBV6-1|NA|TRBJ1-5
TGTGCCAGCAGTGAAGCGCCAGGTAATCAGCCCCAGCATTTT
CASSEAPGNQPQHF
>few|TRBV5-4|TRBD2|TRBJ2-2
TGTGCCAGCAGCCCGAGCGGGGGGGGTGGCCCCGGGGAGCTGTTTTTT
CASSPSGGGGPGELFF
>NA|TRBV19|NA|TRBJ2-1
TGTGCCAGCGGACGAGATCGGACCTCCTACAATGAGCAGTTCTTC
CASGRDRTSYNEQFF
>NA|TRBV3-1/TRBV3-2|TRBD1|TRBJ1-1
TGTGCCAGCAGCTTAGCGGGACAGGCTGAAGCTTTCTTT
CASSLAGQAEAFF
>once|TRBV7-2|NA|TRBJ2-7
TGTGCCAGCAGCCCCGCCTACGAGCAGTACTTC
CASSPAYEQYF